The present T cell receptor beta chain was sequenced within a study of human T cells and chemical hapten exposure. Looking at the study overall: Slight volume differences across pooled libraries mainly accounted for varying per-sample TCR yields.

As to this clonotype: The antigen is unknown.

The time point: healthy volunteer bleed at 2 weeks. From whole blood left unfractionated, total RNA was extracted. Broader study findings: Unchanged with DPC sensitization were TCRs above 1 in 1000 frequency.

The CDR3 runs to 16 residues. Per the germline V gene, CDR1 is SGHDT and CDR2 is YYEEEE. The ends lost 3 bases at V and 1 base at J; junction bases unmatched: 7. Attachment of unique molecular identifiers to individual cDNA molecules was performed in the library. Each CDR3 protein is one row after TCRdb ran MiXCR on the RACE reads. The table includes roughly 120,000 distinct CDR3 sequences, roughly 9.5% detected once. The specimen sequenced was whole blood. V and J are TRBV5-6 and TRBJ1-5, with 7 bases matching TRBD1. This sequence was found in a male donor in good health. Some clones in this sample may be carry-over from other donors' samples. The CDR3 loop reads CASSYRMTGSNQPQHF. CDR3 in DNA: TGTGCCAGCAGCTACCGCATGACAGGGAGCAATCAGCCCCAGCATTTT.